These 11 T cell receptor beta chains originate from one sample sequenced in a study of breast tumors, draining lymph nodes, adjacent tissues. TCRdb ran MiXCR on the multiplex PCR reads and lists one entry per CDR3 protein. The sample has approximately 22,000 distinct CDR3 sequences, roughly 32% seen once. Sequencing input: breast tumor tissue. The receptors here all came from a female donor with breast cancer. Some clones in this sample may be carry-over from other donors' samples.

The rearrangement uses TRBV19 and TRBJ1-3, with D tentatively TRBD1 (5 bases). The CDR3 totals 15 residues. V lost 5 bases and J lost 4, with 15 bases in between. Germline CDR1 and CDR2: LNHDA and SQIVND (reference sequence). The DNA for the CDR3 is TGTGCCAGTAGTCTAACAGGTGTCCAAGGAAACACCATATATTTT. Its translation: CASSLTGVQGNTIYF.

In this sample, this clonotype turned up many times. CDR3 region: CASSPLGAGEKLFF. The CDR3 nucleotides read TGTGCCAGCAGCCCCCTGGGGGCTGGGGAAAAACTGTTTTTT. The J gene is TRBJ1-4, the V gene TRBV7-9; D might be TRBD1 (6 bases). CDR3 length equals 14 residues. Between the trimmed V and J ends, which lost 5 bases and 8 bases, there was a span of 15 bases. CDR1 is SEHNR, CDR2 FQNEAQ, per germline (reference sequence).

This sequence joins TRBV20-1 and TRBJ2-5; TRBD1 matches 10 bases. Germline CDR1 is DFQATT and CDR2 is SNEGSKA (reference sequence). This CDR3 has 13 residues. As DNA, the CDR3 is TGCAGCGTTGACAGGGGGCCTCAAGAGACCCAGTACTTC. Translation: CSVDRGPQETQYF.

The chain uses TRBV6-5 and TRBJ1-1; maybe TRBD1 (6 bases). This CDR3 has 14 amino acids. Germline CDR1 and CDR2: MNHEY and SVGAGI. The V gene lost 4 bases and the J gene lost 0 bases, with 9 bases spanning the gap. CDR3 in DNA: TGTGCCAGCAGTTCCAGGGGATTGAACACTGAAGCTTTCTTT. It codes for CASSSRGLNTEAFF.

This clonotype was recorded many times. The rearrangement uses TRBV5-1 and TRBJ2-3; 9 bases match TRBD2. The CDR3 sequence is 15 residues long. The V gene's germline CDR1 is SGHRS and CDR2 YFSETQ. Unmatched junction bases numbered 5, after V lost 3 bases and J lost 3 bases. The CDR3, as DNA: TGCGCCAGCAGCTATAGCGGGGGCGGTACAGATACGCAGTATTTT. Translation: CASSYSGGGTDTQYF.

This clonotype was observed a single time. This rearrangement joins TRBV19 to TRBJ1-2; D remains ambiguous. CDR3 length: 13 residues. V lost 8 bases, J lost 3 bases, and 13 bases lay in between. Germline V gene lookup returns CDR1 LNHDA and CDR2 SQIVND (reference sequence). The chain's CDR3 is CASWQNSDYGYTF. The DNA of the CDR3 is TGTGCCAGTTGGCAGAATTCTGACTATGGCTACACCTTC. Variable domain in full (rest from reference TRBV19 and TRBJ1-2): DGGITQSPKYLFRKEGQNVTLSCEQNLNHDAMYWYRQDPGQGLRLIYYSQIVNDFQKGDIAEGYSVSREKKESFPLTVTSAQKNPTAFYLCASWQNSDYGYTFGSGTRLTVV.

Remarks on this clonotype: This may be a read error, as it is one base from a much larger clone. The J gene is TRBJ2-2, the V gene TRBV12-3 or TRBV12-4; possibly TRBD1 or TRBD2 for D (6 bases each). The V and J ends lost 5 bases and 9 bases respectively, with 16 bases between them. The CDR3 loop spans 14 amino acids. This CDR3 reads CASSPEGGSRELFF. The CDR3, as DNA: TGTGCCAGCAGTCCAGAGGGGGGTTCCCGGGAGCTGTTTTTT.

This clonotype was counted many times. The chain carries TRBV25-1 and TRBJ2-3; 8 bases fit TRBD2. Germline values: CDR1 MGHDK, CDR2 SYGVNS. CDR3 length: 16 amino acids. After removal of 2 bases from V and 3 bases from J, the junction contained 7 bases not matched to a gene. CDR3 region: CASSEALADYTDTQYF. CDR3 DNA sequence: TGTGCCAGCAGTGAAGCACTAGCGGACTATACAGATACGCAGTATTTT.

Remarks on this clonotype: Here the CDR3 omits its conserved ending phenylalanine or tryptophan, so a read error is the likely source. The chain links TRBV27 to TRBJ1-6; possible D gene TRBD1, 6 bases. The germline V gene encodes CDR1 MNHEY and CDR2 SMNVEV (reference sequence). The CDR3 is made up of 17 amino acids. Here the CDR3 reads CASSLGAQWLLNSPLHS. The CDR3 DNA reads as TGTGCCAGCAGTTTGGGGGCTCAGTGGCTTCTTAATTCACCTCTCCACTCT.

This clonotype has a count of ten or more. The chain uses TRBV11-2 and TRBJ2-2; D not resolved. There are 12 residues in the CDR3. From germline, CDR1 is SGHAT and CDR2 FQNNGV. Trimming stripped 0 bases from V and 10 bases from J, with 6 bases between. Written as DNA, the CDR3 is TGTGCCAGCAGCTTAGATGCTTCGGAGCTGTTTTTT. Translation: CASSLDASELFF.

The rearrangement links TRBV6-2 or TRBV6-3 to TRBJ2-3; TRBD2 aligns across 11 bases. Trimming cost V 5 bases and J 1 base; bases outside gene matches: 17. Germline CDR1 is MNHEY and CDR2 is SVGEGT. The CDR3 is 20 residues long. CDR3 sequence reads: CASSPGGLAGLRVGTDTQYF. The CDR3 DNA reads as TGTGCCAGCAGTCCCGGTGGACTAGCGGGCCTCAGGGTGGGCACAGATACGCAGTATTTT.